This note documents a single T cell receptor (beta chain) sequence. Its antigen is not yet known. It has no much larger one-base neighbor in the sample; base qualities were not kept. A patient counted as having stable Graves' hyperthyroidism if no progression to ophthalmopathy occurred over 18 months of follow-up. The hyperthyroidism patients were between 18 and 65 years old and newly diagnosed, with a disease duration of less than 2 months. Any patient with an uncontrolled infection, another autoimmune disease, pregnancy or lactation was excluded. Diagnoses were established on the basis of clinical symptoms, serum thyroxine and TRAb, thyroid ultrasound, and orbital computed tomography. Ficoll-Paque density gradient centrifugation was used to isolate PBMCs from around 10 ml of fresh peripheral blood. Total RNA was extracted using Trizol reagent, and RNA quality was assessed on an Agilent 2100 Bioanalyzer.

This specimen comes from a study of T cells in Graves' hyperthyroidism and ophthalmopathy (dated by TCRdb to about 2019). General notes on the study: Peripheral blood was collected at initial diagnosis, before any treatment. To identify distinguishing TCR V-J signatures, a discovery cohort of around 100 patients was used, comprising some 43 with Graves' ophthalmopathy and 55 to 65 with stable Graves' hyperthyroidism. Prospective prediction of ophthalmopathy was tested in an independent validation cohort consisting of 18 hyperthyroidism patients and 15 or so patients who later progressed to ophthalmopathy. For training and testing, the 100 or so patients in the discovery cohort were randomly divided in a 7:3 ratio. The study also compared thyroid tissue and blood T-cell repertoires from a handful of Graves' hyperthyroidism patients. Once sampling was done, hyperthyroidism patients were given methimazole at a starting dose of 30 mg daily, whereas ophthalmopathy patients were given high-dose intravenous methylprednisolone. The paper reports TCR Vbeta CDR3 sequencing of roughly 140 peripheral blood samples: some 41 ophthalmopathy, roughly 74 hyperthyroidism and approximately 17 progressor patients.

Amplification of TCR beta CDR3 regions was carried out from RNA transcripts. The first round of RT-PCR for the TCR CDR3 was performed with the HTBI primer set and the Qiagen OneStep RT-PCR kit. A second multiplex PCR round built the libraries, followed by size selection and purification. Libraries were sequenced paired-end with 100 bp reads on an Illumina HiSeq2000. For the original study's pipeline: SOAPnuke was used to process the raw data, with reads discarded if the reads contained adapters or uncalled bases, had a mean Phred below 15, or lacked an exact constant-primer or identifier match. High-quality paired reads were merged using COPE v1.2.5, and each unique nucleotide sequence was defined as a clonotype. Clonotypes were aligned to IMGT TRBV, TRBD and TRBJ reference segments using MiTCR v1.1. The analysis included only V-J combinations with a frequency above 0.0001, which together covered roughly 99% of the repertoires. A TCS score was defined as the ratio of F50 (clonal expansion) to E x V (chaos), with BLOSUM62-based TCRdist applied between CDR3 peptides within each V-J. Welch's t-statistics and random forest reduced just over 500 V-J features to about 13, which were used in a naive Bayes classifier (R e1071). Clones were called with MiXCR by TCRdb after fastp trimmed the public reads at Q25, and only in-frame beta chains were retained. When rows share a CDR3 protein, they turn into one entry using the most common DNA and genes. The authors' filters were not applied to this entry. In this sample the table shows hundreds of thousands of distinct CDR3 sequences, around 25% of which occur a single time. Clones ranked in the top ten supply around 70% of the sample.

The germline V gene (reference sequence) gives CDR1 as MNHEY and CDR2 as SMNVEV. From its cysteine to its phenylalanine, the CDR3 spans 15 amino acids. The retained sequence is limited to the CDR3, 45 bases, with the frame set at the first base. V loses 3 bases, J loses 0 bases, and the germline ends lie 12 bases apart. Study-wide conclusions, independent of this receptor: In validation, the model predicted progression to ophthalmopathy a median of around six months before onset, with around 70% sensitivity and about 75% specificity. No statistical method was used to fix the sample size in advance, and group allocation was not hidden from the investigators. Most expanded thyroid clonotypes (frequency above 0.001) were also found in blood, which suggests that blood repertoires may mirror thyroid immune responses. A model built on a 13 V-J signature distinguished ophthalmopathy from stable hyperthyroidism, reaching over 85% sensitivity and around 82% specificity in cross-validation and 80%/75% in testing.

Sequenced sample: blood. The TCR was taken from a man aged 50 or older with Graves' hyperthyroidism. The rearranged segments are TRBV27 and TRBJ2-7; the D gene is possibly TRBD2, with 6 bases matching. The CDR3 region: CASSFRDSSSYEQYF. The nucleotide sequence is TGTGCCAGCAGTTTCCGGGACTCCAGCTCCTACGAGCAGTACTTC.